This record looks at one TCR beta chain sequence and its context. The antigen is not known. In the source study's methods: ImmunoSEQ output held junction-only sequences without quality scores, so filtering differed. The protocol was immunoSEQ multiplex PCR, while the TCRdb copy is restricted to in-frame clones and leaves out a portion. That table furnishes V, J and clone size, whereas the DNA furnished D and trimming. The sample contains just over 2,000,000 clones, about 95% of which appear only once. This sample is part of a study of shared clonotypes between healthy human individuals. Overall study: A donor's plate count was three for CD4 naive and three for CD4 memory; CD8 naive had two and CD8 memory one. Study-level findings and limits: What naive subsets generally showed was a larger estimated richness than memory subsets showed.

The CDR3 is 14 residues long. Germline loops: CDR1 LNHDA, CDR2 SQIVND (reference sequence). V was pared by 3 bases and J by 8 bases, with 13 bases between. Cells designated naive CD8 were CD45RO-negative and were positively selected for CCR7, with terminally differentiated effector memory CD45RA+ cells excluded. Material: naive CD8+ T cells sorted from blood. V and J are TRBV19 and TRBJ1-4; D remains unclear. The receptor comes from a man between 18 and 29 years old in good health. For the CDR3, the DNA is TGTGCCAGTAGTATGGCCTGGGGAGAAGAAAAACTGTTTTTT. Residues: CASSMAWGEEKLFF.